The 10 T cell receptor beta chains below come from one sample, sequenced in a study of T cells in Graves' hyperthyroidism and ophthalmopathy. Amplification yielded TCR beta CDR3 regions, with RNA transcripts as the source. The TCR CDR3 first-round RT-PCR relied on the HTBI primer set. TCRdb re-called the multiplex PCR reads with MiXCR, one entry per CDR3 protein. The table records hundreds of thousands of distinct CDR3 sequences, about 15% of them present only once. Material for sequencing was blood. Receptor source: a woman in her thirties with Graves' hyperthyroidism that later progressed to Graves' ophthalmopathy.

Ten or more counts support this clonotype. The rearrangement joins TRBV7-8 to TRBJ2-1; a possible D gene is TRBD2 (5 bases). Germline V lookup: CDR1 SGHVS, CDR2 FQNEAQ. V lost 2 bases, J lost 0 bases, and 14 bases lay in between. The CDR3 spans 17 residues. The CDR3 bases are TGTGCCAGCAGCTTAACCGGCGGGTGGAGCTCCTACAATGAGCAGTTCTTC. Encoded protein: CASSLTGGWSSYNEQFF.

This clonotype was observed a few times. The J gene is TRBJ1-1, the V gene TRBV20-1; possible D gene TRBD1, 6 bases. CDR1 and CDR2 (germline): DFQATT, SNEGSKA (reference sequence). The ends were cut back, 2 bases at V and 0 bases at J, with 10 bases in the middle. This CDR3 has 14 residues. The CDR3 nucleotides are TGCAGTGCTAGATCCCAGGGGTTGAACACTGAAGCTTTCTTT. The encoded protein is CSARSQGLNTEAFF.

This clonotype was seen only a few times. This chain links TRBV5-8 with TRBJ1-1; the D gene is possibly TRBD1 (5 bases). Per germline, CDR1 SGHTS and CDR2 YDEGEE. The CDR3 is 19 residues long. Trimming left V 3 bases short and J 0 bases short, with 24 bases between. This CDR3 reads CASSSDTEAGHVLNTEAFF. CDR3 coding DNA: TGTGCCAGCAGCTCCGATACCGAAGCAGGGCACGTCTTGAACACTGAAGCTTTCTTT. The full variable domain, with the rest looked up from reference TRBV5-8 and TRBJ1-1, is EAGVTQSPTHLIKTRGQQATLRCSPISGHTSVYWYQQALGLGLQFLLWYDEGEERNRGNFPPRFSGRQFPNYSSELNVNALELEDSALYLCASSSDTEAGHVLNTEAFFGQGTRLTVV.

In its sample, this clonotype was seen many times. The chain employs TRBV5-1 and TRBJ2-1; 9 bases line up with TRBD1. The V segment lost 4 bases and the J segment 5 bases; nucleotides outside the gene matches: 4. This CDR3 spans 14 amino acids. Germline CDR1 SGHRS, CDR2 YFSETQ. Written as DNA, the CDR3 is TGCGCCAGCAGCCCGGGACAGGGTCACAATGAGCAGTTCTTC. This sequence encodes CASSPGQGHNEQFF.

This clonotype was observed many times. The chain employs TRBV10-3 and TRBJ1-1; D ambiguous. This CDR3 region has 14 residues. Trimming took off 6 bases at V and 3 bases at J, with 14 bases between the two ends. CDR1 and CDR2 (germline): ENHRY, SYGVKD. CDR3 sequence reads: CAISESYGDTEAFF. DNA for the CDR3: TGTGCCATCAGCGAATCTTATGGGGACACTGAAGCTTTCTTT.

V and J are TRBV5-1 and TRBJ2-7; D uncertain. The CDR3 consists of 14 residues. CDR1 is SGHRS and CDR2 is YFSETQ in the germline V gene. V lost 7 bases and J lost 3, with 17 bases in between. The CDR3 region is CASSLVETLYEQYF. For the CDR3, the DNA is TGCGCCAGCTCCTTAGTCGAAACGCTCTACGAGCAGTACTTC.

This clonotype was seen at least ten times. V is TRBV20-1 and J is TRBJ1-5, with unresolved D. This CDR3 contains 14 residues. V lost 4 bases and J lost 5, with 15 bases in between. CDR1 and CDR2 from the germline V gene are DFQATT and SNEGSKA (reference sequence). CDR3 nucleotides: TGCAGTGCTACCCCGTCAGGTTCCGATCAGCCCCAGCATTTT. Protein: CSATPSGSDQPQHF.

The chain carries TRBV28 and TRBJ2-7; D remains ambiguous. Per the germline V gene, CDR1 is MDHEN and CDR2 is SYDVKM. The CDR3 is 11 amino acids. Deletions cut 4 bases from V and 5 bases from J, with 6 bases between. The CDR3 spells CASSWAHEQYF. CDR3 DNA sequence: TGTGCCAGCAGTTGGGCCCACGAGCAGTACTTC.

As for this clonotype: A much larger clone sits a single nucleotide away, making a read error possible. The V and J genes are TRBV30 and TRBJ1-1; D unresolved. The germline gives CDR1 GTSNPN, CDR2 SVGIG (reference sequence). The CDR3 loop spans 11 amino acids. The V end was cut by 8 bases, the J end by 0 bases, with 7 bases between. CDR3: CARNMNTEAFF. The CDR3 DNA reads TGTGCCCGGAATATGAACACTGAAGCTTTCTTT.

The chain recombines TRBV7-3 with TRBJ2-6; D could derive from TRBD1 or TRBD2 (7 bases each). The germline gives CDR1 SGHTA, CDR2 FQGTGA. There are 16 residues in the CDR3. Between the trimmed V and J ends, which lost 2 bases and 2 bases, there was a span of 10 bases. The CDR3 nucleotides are TGTGCCAGCAGCTTAGGGAGGGGGCCTGGGGCCAACGTCCTGACTTTC. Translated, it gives CASSLGRGPGANVLTF.